This T cell receptor beta chain was captured by sequencing in a study of shared T cell receptors in the human thymus. Germline V gene lookup returns CDR1 SGHTS and CDR2 YDEGEE. V lost 5 bases, J lost 0 bases, and 4 bases stayed unmatched. CDR3 length: 18 amino acids. This table comes from immunoSEQ multiplex PCR, and its TCRdb copy is limited to in-frame clones, with some not included. The sample carries about 380,000 clones, 95% recorded once. The chain is built from TRBV5-8 and TRBJ2-6, with TRBD2 matching 14 bases. The clonotype originates from a human donor. Source material: thymocytes. The CDR3 region is CASRSGTSGSSGANVLTF. The CDR3 DNA is TGTGCCAGCAGGTCCGGGACTAGCGGGAGCTCTGGGGCCAACGTCCTGACTTTC.